This TCR beta chain was retrieved from a study of shared clonotypes between healthy human individuals. On the study more broadly: Ranging from 18 to 49 in age, donors were a couple of women and a few men.

Naive CD8 populations comprised CD45RO-negative cells positively selected for CCR7, excluding terminally differentiated effector memory CD45RA+ cells. None of the donors, who were healthy HIV-negative adults, had recently had acute infections or vaccinations. V was trimmed by 3 bases and J by 2 bases, leaving 4 bases between them. This CDR3 has 12 residues. Germline-derived CDR1 and CDR2 are SGHTA and FQGTGA. Genomic DNA of every subset was divided equally among multiple immunoSEQ plates. TCRdb's copy holds only in-frame clones and misses some; the assay was immunoSEQ multiplex PCR. The sample holds roughly 2.1 million clones, just over 90% seen once. There are a few counts of this clone.

J is TRBJ1-1 and V is TRBV7-3; D is uncertain. Input material: naive CD8+ T cells from PBMCs. The TCR was taken from a man younger than 30 in good health. Some clones in this sample may be carry-over from other donors' samples. In nucleotides, the CDR3 is TGTGCCAGCAGCTTTGACAACACTGAAGCTTTCTTT. Translation: CASSFDNTEAFF.